Below, one TCR beta chain is given with its context. These data are taken from a study of blood T cell repertoires in COVID-19. Across the whole study: The origin of the acute and convalescent COVID-19 samples was the United States, Italy and Spain. The cDNA or gDNA used as material had been derived from T cells, B-cell-depleted T cells, or PBMCs.

The CDR3 is made up of 13 amino acids. V was trimmed by 6 bases and J by 4 bases, leaving 12 bases between them. Authors' data handling: Nucleated cell number was recorded as an estimate derived from reference gene primer amplification. Using immunoSEQ multiplex PCR, the repertoire was profiled, and TCRdb retains in-frame clones only, with some absent. That table furnishes V, J and clone size, whereas the DNA furnished D and trimming. This table has about 220,000 clones, around 80% appearing once. The receptor was derived from a man aged 30-40 years with active or convalescent COVID-19. The sequenced material came from peripheral blood. The rearrangement uses TRBV23-1 and TRBJ1-2, with D perhaps TRBD1 (6 bases). TRBV23-1 is placed among ORFs of uncertain function. The CDR3 DNA sequence: TGCGCCAGCAGGAGGCAGGGGTTCTATGGCTACACCTTC. Translated: CASRRQGFYGYTF.